The rows below give T cell receptor beta chains drawn from one sample of a study of T cell responses to AZD1222 COVID-19 vaccine. TCRdb's table, derived via immunoSEQ multiplex PCR, lists solely in-frame clones and lacks some. The data show under 300,000 clones, approximately 95% seen once. The specimen was peripheral blood, collected on day 0 of AZD1222 vaccination. The receptors come from an adult in good health. The CDR3 runs from the conserved cysteine through the conserved F or W. A D gene is named only where the DNA matches it firmly. The listing skips clone size in some rows; elsewhere it reads once, few, many or a size class.

cdr3_length,d_call,clone_size,j_call,v_call,cdr3_aa,cdr3_nt
14,TRBD2,.,TRBJ2-1,TRBV15,CATSVGLNYNEQFF,TGTGCCACCAGCGTGGGACTAAACTACAATGAGCAGTTCTTC
16,.,once,TRBJ2-2,TRBV7-3,CASSFAPRRNTGELFF,TGTGCCAGCAGCTTCGCCCCCAGACGAAACACCGGGGAGCTGTTTTTT
16,.,.,TRBJ1-4,TRBV9,CASSPGSVATNEKLFF,TGTGCCAGCAGCCCAGGGAGCGTTGCAACTAATGAAAAACTGTTTTTT
15,TRBD1,.,TRBJ2-7,TRBV18,CASSPGTGGVYEQYF,TGTGCCAGCTCACCTGGGACAGGGGGAGTCTACGAGCAGTACTTC
15,TRBD1,.,TRBJ2-7,TRBV7-2,CASSLGQGFSYEQYF,TGTGCCAGCAGCTTAGGACAGGGTTTCTCCTACGAGCAGTACTTC
12,.,.,TRBJ1-6,TRBV30,CAWNRESSPLHF,TGTGCCTGGAATAGGGAAAGCTCACCCCTCCACTTT
14,.,.,TRBJ2-1,TRBV3-1/TRBV3-2,CASSTRDFNNEQFF,TGTGCCAGCAGCACCCGGGACTTCAACAATGAGCAGTTCTTC
13,.,.,TRBJ2-1,TRBV15,CATSRGRYGGQFF,TGTGCCACCAGCAGAGGAAGGTACGGGGGACAGTTCTTC
20,.,.,TRBJ1-6,TRBV15,CATSRDKTAAVSSYNSPLHF,TGTGCCACCAGCAGAGATAAAACTGCGGCAGTTTCCTCCTATAATTCACCCCTCCACTTT
13,.,.,TRBJ2-2,TRBV2,CASVTGDTGELFF,TGTGCCAGCGTAACCGGGGACACCGGGGAGCTGTTTTTT
19,.,.,TRBJ1-3,TRBV15,CATSRDLTLSPGSGNTIYF,TGTGCCACCAGCAGAGATTTGACACTATCTCCGGGATCCGGAAACACCATATATTTT
13,.,once,TRBJ2-2,TRBV6-5,CASRSRGTGELFF,TGTGCCAGCAGGAGCCGCGGAACCGGGGAGCTGTTTTTT
15,TRBD2,.,TRBJ2-7,TRBV11-2,CASTPRGTLDYEQYF,TGTGCCAGCACCCCGCGGGGGACGTTAGATTACGAGCAGTACTTC
13,.,.,TRBJ1-1,TRBV5-1,CASSRDGGTEAFF,TGCGCCAGCAGCCGTGACGGGGGCACTGAAGCTTTCTTT
12,TRBD2,.,TRBJ2-1,TRBV29-1,CSGEGTRDEQFF,TGCAGCGGGGAAGGGACTAGAGATGAGCAGTTCTTC
15,.,.,TRBJ2-2,TRBV5-4,CASSLAGQNTGELFF,TGTGCCAGCAGCTTGGCGGGACAGAACACCGGGGAGCTGTTTTTT
13,.,.,TRBJ2-5,TRBV11-2,CASSTDGHPAQYF,TGTGCCAGCAGCACGGACGGGCATCCGGCCCAGTACTTC
14,.,.,TRBJ1-1,TRBV5-1,CASSDSLGDTEAFF,TGCGCCAGCAGCGACAGTCTCGGAGACACTGAAGCTTTCTTT
13,.,.,TRBJ2-7,TRBV5-1,CASSWDKPYEQYF,TGCGCCAGCAGCTGGGACAAGCCCTACGAGCAGTACTTC
14,TRBD1,.,TRBJ2-3,TRBV5-1,CASSAQGFADTQYF,TGCGCCAGCAGCGCACAGGGGTTCGCAGATACGCAGTATTTT
13,TRBD2,.,TRBJ2-7,TRBV5-4,CASSGGEYYEQYF,TGTGCCAGCAGTGGGGGGGAGTACTACGAGCAGTACTTC
13,.,once,TRBJ2-3,TRBV3-1/TRBV3-2,CASSPSSADTQYF,TGTGCCAGCAGCCCATCTAGTGCAGATACGCAGTATTTT
13,.,.,TRBJ2-7,TRBV29-1,CSVVQVGPYEQYF,TGCAGCGTTGTTCAAGTAGGCCCCTACGAGCAGTACTTC
13,TRBD2,.,TRBJ2-1,TRBV19,CASTKRGYNEQFF,TGTGCCAGTACTAAGCGGGGGTACAATGAGCAGTTCTTC
12,.,.,TRBJ2-7,TRBV5-6,CASSLEPGEQYF,TGTGCCAGCAGCTTGGAACCGGGAGAGCAGTACTTC
15,.,few,TRBJ1-3,TRBV10-3,CAIMRTGTSGNTIYF,TGTGCCATCATGCGCACAGGGACCTCTGGAAACACCATATATTTT
13,.,.,TRBJ1-5,TRBV28,CASMTGRIQPQHF,TGTGCCAGCATGACAGGCCGGATTCAGCCCCAGCATTTT
14,.,.,TRBJ2-7,TRBV11-2,CASSLGVATYEQYF,TGTGCCAGCAGCTTAGGGGTTGCCACCTACGAGCAGTACTTC
13,.,.,TRBJ1-3,TRBV12-3/TRBV12-4,CASSFAASNTIYF,TGTGCCAGCAGTTTCGCGGCTTCAAACACCATATATTTT
15,.,.,TRBJ2-7,TRBV3-1/TRBV3-2,CASSQGEQYSAEQYF,TGTGCCAGCAGCCAAGGCGAACAGTATTCGGCCGAGCAGTACTTC
14,TRBD1,.,TRBJ2-7,TRBV7-8,CASSRGGREDEQYF,TGTGCCAGCAGCCGAGGGGGCCGGGAAGACGAGCAGTACTTC
12,.,.,TRBJ2-7,TRBV3-1/TRBV3-2,CASSQGQYEQYF,TGTGCCAGCAGCCAAGGCCAGTACGAGCAGTACTTC
16,TRBD1,.,TRBJ2-7,TRBV4-1,CASSLLPGTGVNEQYF,TGCGCCAGCAGCCTACTTCCGGGGACAGGGGTCAACGAGCAGTACTTC
11,.,.,TRBJ1-3,TRBV20-1,CSARSGNTIYF,TGCAGTGCTAGGTCTGGAAACACCATATATTTT
13,.,.,TRBJ1-6,TRBV4-2,CASRASFNSPLHF,TGTGCCAGCAGAGCCAGTTTTAATTCACCCCTCCACTTT
12,.,.,TRBJ1-2,TRBV6-5,CASIGNLYGYTF,TGTGCCAGCATAGGGAACCTTTATGGCTACACCTTC
16,TRBD1,.,TRBJ2-2,TRBV5-1,CASSLFGQGFIGELFF,TGCGCCAGCAGCTTGTTCGGACAGGGTTTCATCGGGGAGCTGTTTTTT